Included here is one T cell receptor beta chain sequence, with context. Its matching antigen is unknown. This sample was taken from a study of cytomegalovirus exposure and HLA in healthy donors. While unrecorded immune exposures were likely, the donors were nominally healthy when sampled. Germline CDR1 reads SNHLY; CDR2 reads FYNNEI. CDR3 length: 15 amino acids. J was trimmed by 5 bases and V by 4 bases; bases with no gene match: 8. The PCR employed 60 Vbeta primers together with 13 Jbeta primers. Sequencing used immunoSEQ multiplex PCR; TCRdb keeps in-frame clones, though not all of them. The sample has 150,000 to 200,000 clones, more than 60% seen once. Study-level results: In a later analysis, parvovirus B19, influenza, CMV and Epstein-Barr virus appeared linked to several top co-occurrence clusters. Most TCR beta V segments were productive about 87% or about 30% of the time in an earlier analysis.

The sequence was obtained from a man aged 18 to 29 in good health and CMV-seronegative. The sequencing sample was made of PBMCs. The genes are TRBV2 and TRBJ1-5, with 7 nucleotides matching TRBD1. The CDR3 DNA reads TGTGCCAGCAGTGGACAGGGATTAAAGGATCAGCCCCAGCATTTT. Amino acid sequence: CASSGQGLKDQPQHF.